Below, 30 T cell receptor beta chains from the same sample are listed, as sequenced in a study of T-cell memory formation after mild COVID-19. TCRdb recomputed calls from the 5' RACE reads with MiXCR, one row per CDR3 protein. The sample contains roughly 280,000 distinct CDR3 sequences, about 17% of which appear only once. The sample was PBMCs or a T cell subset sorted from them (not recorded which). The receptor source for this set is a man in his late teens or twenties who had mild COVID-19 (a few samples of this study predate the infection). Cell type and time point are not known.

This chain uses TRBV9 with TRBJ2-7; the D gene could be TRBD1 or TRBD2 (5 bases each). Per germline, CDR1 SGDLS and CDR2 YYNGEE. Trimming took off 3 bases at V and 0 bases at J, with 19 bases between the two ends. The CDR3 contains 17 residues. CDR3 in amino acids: CASSESSSGPISYEQYF. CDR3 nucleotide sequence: TGTGCCAGCAGCGAGAGTTCCTCGGGGCCGATCTCCTACGAGCAGTACTTC.

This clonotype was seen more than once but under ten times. The CDR3 loop reads CASSFGTEGYTF. CDR3 coding DNA: TGTGCCAGCAGCTTTGGGACGGAGGGCTACACCTTC. This chain connects TRBV7-2 to TRBJ1-2, with D maybe TRBD1 (5 bases). CDR1 SGHTA and CDR2 FQGNSA come from the germline V gene. V dropped 3 bases and J dropped 8 bases, with 10 bases sitting between them. The CDR3 spans 12 residues.

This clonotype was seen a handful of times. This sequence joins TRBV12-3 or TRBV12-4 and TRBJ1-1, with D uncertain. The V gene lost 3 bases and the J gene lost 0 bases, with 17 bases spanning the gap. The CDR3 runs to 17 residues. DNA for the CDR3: TGTGCCAGCAGTTTCGCGGCCGGGTGGGTCATGAACACTGAAGCTTTCTTT. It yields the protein CASSFAAGWVMNTEAFF.

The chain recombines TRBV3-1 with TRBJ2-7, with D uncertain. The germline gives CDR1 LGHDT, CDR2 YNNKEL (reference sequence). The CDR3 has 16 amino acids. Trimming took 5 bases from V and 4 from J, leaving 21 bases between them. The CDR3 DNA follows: TGTGCCAGCAGCTGCAAGAATACAGAGAATCTATACGAGCAGTACGTC. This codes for CASSCKNTENLYEQYV.

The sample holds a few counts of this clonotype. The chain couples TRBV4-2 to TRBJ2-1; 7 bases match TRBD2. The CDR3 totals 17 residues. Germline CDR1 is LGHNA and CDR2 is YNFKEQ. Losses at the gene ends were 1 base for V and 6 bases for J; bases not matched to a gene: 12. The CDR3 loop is CASSQVLLADTLNEQFF. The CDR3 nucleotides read TGTGCCAGCAGCCAAGTCCTTCTAGCGGACACGCTCAATGAGCAGTTCTTC.

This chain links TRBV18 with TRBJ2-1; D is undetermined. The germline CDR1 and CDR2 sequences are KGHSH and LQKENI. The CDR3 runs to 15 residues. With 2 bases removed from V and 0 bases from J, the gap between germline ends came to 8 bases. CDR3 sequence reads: CASSPVGNSYNEQFF. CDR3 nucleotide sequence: TGTGCCAGCTCACCAGTAGGCAACTCCTACAATGAGCAGTTCTTC.

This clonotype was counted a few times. CDR3 sequence: CASSRGTDGMETQYF. The CDR3 bases are TGTGCCAGCAGCCGGGGGACAGACGGGATGGAGACCCAGTACTTC. The chain combines TRBV7-6 with TRBJ2-5; TRBD1 is a possible D gene (7 bases). V lost 5 bases, J lost 5 bases, and 18 bases lay in between. Germline V gene sequence: CDR1 SGHVS, CDR2 FNYEAQ. CDR3 size: 15 residues.

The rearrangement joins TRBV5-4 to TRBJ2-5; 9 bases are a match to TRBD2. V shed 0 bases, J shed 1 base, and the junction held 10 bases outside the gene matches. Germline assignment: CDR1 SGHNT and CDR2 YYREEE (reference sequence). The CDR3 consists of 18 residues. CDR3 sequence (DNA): TGTGCCAGCAGCTTGGCCGGATTGGCTAGCGGGGCCCAAGAGACCCAGTACTTC. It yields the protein CASSLAGLASGAQETQYF.

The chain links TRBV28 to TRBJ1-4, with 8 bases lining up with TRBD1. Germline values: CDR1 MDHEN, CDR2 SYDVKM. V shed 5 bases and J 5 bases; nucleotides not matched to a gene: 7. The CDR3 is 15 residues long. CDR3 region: CASSQGQGVNEKLFF. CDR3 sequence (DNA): TGTGCCAGCAGTCAAGGACAGGGTGTCAATGAAAAACTGTTTTTT.

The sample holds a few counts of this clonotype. The chain's CDR3 is CASRPTGGHRAFF. The CDR3 DNA reads TGCGCCAGCAGGCCTACAGGGGGCCATCGAGCTTTCTTT. The chain has TRBV5-1 and TRBJ1-1, with 9 bases lining up with TRBD1. Trimming removed 5 bases from V and 10 bases from J; junction bases left unmatched: 9. Germline V gene data show CDR1 as SGHRS and CDR2 as YFSETQ. The CDR3 is made up of 13 amino acids. Filled out from reference TRBV5-1 and TRBJ1-1, the complete variable domain reads KAGVTQTPRYLIKTRGQQVTLSCSPISGHRSVSWYQQTPGQGLQFLFEYFSETQRNKGNFPGRFSGRQFSNSRSEMNVSTLELGDSALYLCASRPTGGHRAFFGQGTRLTVV.

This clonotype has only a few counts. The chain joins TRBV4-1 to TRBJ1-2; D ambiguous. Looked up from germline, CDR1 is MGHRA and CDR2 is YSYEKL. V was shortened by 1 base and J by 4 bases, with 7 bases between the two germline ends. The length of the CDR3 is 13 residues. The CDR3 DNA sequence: TGCGCCAGCAGCCAAGCCTACGCCTATGGCTACACCTTC. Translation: CASSQAYAYGYTF.

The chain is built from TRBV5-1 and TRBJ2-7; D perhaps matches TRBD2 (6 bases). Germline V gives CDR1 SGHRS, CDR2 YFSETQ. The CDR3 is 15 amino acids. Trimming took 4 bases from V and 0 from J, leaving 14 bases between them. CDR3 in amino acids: CASSVDSGSSYEQYV. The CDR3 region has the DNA TGCGCCAGCAGCGTAGATAGCGGTAGCTCCTACGAGCAGTACGTC.

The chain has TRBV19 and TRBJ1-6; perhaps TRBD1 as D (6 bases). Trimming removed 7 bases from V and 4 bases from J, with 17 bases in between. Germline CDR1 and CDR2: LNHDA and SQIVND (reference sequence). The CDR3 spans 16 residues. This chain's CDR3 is CASTAGWGQYNSPLHF. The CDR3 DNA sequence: TGTGCCAGTACCGCCGGGTGGGGACAATATAATTCACCCCTCCACTTT.

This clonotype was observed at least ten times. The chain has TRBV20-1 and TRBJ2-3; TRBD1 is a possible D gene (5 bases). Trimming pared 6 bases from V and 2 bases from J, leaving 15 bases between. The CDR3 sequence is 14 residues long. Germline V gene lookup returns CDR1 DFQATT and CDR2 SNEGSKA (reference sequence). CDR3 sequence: CSAPRQSSTDTQYF. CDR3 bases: TGCAGTGCCCCTAGACAGAGCTCCACAGATACGCAGTATTTT.

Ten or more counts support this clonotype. The CDR3 DNA sequence: TGCAGCGTTGTGCTCACAGGGGTACTTCCTTTCTTT. It encodes CSVVLTGVLPFF. V and J are TRBV29-1 and TRBJ1-1; 7 bases are a match to TRBD1. The CDR3 extends over 12 amino acids. J lost 12 bases, V lost 4 bases, and 11 bases had no gene match. Germline-derived CDR1 and CDR2 are SQVTM and ANQGSEA.

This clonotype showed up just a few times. The CDR3 coding sequence is TGCAGTGCTGGGACAGCTTTTTCGTACGAGCAGTACTTC. It is translated as CSAGTAFSYEQYF. This chain uses TRBV20-1 with TRBJ2-7; 7 bases align to TRBD1. The CDR3 totals 13 residues. V gave up 5 bases and J gave up 4 bases; unmatched junction bases: 8. Germline CDR1 and CDR2: DFQATT and SNEGSKA (reference sequence).

CDR3 DNA: TGCGCCAGCAGCTCGACAGGGGCCACCGGGGAGCTGTTTTTT. Protein: CASSSTGATGELFF. The V call is TRBV5-1, the J call TRBJ2-2, with 8 nucleotides matching TRBD1. Germline V CDR1 and CDR2: SGHRS, YFSETQ. Unmatched junction bases numbered 2, after V lost 3 bases and J lost 4 bases. The CDR3 contains 14 residues.

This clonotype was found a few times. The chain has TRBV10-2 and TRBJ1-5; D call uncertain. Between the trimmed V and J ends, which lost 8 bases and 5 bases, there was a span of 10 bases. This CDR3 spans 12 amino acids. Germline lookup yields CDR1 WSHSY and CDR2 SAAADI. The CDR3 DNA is TGCGCCAGCGGGGAAGGATATCAGCCCCAGCATTTT. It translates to CASGEGYQPQHF.

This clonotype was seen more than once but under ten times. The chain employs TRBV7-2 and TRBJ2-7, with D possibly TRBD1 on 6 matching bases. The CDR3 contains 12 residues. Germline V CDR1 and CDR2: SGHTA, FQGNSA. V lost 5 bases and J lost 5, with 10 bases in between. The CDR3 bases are TGTGCCAGCAGCGCACAGGGAAACGAGCAGTACTTC. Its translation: CASSAQGNEQYF.

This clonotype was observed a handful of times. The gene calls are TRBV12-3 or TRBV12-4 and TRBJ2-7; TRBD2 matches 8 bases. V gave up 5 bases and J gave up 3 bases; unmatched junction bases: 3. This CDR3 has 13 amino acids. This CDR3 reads CASSAAGGYEQYF. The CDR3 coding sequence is TGTGCCAGCAGTGCGGCGGGAGGCTACGAGCAGTACTTC.

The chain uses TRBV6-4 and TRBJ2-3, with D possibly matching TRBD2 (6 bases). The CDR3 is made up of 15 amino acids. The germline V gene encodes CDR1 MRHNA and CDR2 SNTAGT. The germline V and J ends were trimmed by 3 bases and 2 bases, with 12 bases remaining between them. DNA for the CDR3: TGTGCCAGCAGTGAAATCGGGGGTACCACAGATACGCAGTATTTT. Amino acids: CASSEIGGTTDTQYF.

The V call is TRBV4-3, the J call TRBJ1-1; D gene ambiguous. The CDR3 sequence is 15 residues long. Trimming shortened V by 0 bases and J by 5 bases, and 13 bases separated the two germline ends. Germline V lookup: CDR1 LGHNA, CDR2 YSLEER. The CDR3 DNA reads TGCGCCAGCAGCCAAGATAGGCATCAGACGACTGAAGCTTTCTTT. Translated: CASSQDRHQTTEAFF.

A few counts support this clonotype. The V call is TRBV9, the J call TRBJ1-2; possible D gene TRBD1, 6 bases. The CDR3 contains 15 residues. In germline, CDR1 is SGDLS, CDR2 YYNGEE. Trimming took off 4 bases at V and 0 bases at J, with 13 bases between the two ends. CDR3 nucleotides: TGTGCCAGCAGCCCGGGGACATATGCTAACTATGGCTACACCTTC. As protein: CASSPGTYANYGYTF.

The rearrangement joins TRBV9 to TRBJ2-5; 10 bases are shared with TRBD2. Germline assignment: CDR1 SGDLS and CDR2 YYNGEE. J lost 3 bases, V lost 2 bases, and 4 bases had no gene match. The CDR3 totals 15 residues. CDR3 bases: TGTGCCAGCAGCGTCTCCGGGACTAGCGAAGAGACCCAGTACTTC. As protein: CASSVSGTSEETQYF. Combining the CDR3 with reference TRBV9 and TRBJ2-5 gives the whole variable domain DSGVTQTPKHLITATGQRVTLRCSPRSGDLSVYWYQQSLDQGLQFLIQYYNGEERAKGNILERFSAQQFPDLHSELNLSSLELGDSALYFCASSVSGTSEETQYFGPGTRLLVL.

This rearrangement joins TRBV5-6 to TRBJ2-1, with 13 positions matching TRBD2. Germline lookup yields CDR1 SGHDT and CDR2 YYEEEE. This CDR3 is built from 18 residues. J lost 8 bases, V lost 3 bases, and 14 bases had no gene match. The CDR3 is CASSSPGLAGWGGYEQFF. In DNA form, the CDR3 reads TGTGCCAGCAGCTCTCCGGGACTAGCGGGGTGGGGTGGCTATGAGCAGTTCTTC.

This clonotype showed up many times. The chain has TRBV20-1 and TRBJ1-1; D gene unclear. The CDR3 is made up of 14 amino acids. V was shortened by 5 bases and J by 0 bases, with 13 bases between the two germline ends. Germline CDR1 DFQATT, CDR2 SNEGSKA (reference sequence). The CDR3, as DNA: TGCAGTGCTGTTACGGCGGGAATGAACACTGAAGCTTTCTTT. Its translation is CSAVTAGMNTEAFF.

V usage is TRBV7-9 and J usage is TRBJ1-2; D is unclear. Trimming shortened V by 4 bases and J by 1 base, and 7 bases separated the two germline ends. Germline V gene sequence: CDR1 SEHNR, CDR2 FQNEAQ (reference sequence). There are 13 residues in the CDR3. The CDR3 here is CASSSWDNYGYTF. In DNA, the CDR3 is TGTGCCAGCAGCTCTTGGGATAACTATGGCTACACCTTC.

CDR3 coding DNA: TGTGCCAGCAGTCGCCGCAGAGAGACCCAGTACTTC. Its translation is CASSRRRETQYF. The chain uses TRBV28 and TRBJ2-5, with D uncertain. Germline V gene data show CDR1 as MDHEN and CDR2 as SYDVKM. The CDR3 runs to 12 residues. V lost 5 bases to trimming and J lost 4 bases, with 8 bases between them.

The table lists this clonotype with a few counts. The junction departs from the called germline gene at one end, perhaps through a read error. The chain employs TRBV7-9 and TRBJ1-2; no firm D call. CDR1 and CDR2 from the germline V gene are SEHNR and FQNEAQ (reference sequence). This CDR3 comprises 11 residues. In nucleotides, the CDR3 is TGTGCCAGCAGCTTAGAAGGACTCCTTCACTTC. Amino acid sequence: CASSLEGLLHF.

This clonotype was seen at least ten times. The CDR3 sequence is CASSQDQGLGELFF. DNA of the CDR3: TGTGCCAGCAGCCAAGATCAGGGGCTTGGGGAGCTGTTTTTT. The chain couples TRBV3-1 to TRBJ2-2; weak D call: TRBD1 (6 bases). Germline V gives CDR1 LGHDT, CDR2 YNNKEL (reference sequence). Trimming stripped 0 bases from V and 8 bases from J, with 10 bases between. The CDR3 extends over 14 amino acids.